Listed here are 25 T cell receptor beta chains from one sample, sequenced in a study of T cell responses to AZD1222 COVID-19 vaccine. Using immunoSEQ multiplex PCR, the repertoire was profiled, and TCRdb retains in-frame clones only, with some absent. The sample gives tens of thousands of clones, around 85% of which show up once; approximately 24% is in the top ten. The input for sequencing was peripheral blood, taken 28 days after the second AZD1222 dose. These receptors were obtained from an adult who received the AZD1222 COVID-19 vaccine.

The rearrangement uses TRBV1 and TRBJ2-1. TRBV1 has pseudogene status. The CDR3 runs 17 residues. Here the CDR3 reads CTSSPLGVGATYNEQFF. DNA for the CDR3: TGCACCAGCAGCCCTTTAGGGGTGGGAGCCACCTACAATGAGCAGTTCTTC.

This clone was picked up one time. V and J are TRBV11-2 and TRBJ1-1, with D unclear. Trimming removed 2 bases from V and 1 base from J, with 20 bases in between. This CDR3 comprises 18 residues. Per the germline V gene, CDR1 is SGHAT and CDR2 is FQNNGV. For the CDR3, the DNA is TGTGCCAGCAGCTTATACGCAGGAGTTGGTAGAACGAACACTGAAGCTTTCTTT. Its protein product is CASSLYAGVGRTNTEAFF.

The rearrangement uses TRBV28 and TRBJ2-4, with D tentatively TRBD2 (5 bases). CDR1 and CDR2 (germline): MDHEN, SYDVKM. The CDR3 contains 15 residues. Between the trimmed V and J ends, which lost 8 bases and 2 bases, there was a span of 16 bases. DNA for the CDR3: TGTGCCAGCTCATCCGGGATGGGGACCAAAAACATTCAGTACTTC. As protein: CASSSGMGTKNIQYF.

The chain is built from TRBV7-9 and TRBJ2-1; D unclear. The germline V gene has CDR1 SEHNR and CDR2 FQNEAQ (reference sequence). This CDR3 region has 15 residues. Trimming shortened V by 5 bases and J by 1 base, and 12 bases separated the two germline ends. In DNA form, the CDR3 reads TGTGCCAGCAGCGGGCGGAAGGATTCCTACAATGAGCAGTTCTTC. Translation: CASSGRKDSYNEQFF.

The CDR3 DNA reads TGTGCCAGCAGCCCCCTCGGGAATTACGAAGCTTTCTTT. This sequence encodes CASSPLGNYEAFF. This chain links TRBV9 with TRBJ1-1; D not resolved. CDR1 is SGDLS, CDR2 YYNGEE, per germline. CDR3 size: 13 residues. V dropped 4 bases and J dropped 8 bases, with 15 bases sitting between them.

The chain links TRBV27 to TRBJ1-6; the D is unclear. The CDR3 is 12 amino acids. Germline-derived CDR1 and CDR2 are MNHEY and SMNVEV (reference sequence). Trimming pared 5 bases from V and 7 bases from J, leaving 6 bases between. CDR3 in amino acids: CASSQVNSPLHF. CDR3 DNA sequence: TGTGCCAGCAGTCAAGTGAATTCACCCCTCCACTTT.

This chain links TRBV11-3 with TRBJ2-2, with 9 bases aligning to TRBD1. This CDR3 has 17 residues. Germline V lookup: CDR1 SGHNT, CDR2 YENEEA. Trimming removed 4 bases from V and 1 base from J; junction bases left unmatched: 7. CDR3 residues: CASSYLPGQGNTGELFF. For the CDR3, the DNA is TGTGCCAGCAGCTACCTACCGGGACAGGGGAACACCGGGGAGCTGTTTTTT. The entire variable domain, with the rest obtained from reference TRBV11-3 and TRBJ2-2, is as follows: EAGVVQSPRYKIIEKKQPVAFWCNPISGHNTLYWYLQNLGQGPELLIRYENEEAVDDSQLPKDRFSAERLKGVDSTLKIQPAELGDSAVYLCASSYLPGQGNTGELFFGEGSRLTVL.

The gene calls are TRBV7-2 and TRBJ1-1; D ambiguous. This CDR3 is built from 15 residues. Germline V gives CDR1 SGHTA, CDR2 FQGNSA. V lost 4 bases, J lost 3 bases, and 15 bases lay in between. The CDR3 coding sequence is TGTGCCAGCAGCTCCTCTACAACAAGGGACACTGAAGCTTTCTTT. Translation gives CASSSSTTRDTEAFF.

The chain has TRBV12-3 or TRBV12-4 and TRBJ2-1, with D maybe TRBD2 (6 bases). The CDR3 sequence is 13 residues long. Trimming pared 2 bases from V and 11 bases from J, leaving 13 bases between. Written as DNA, the CDR3 is TGTGCCAGCAGTTTAATGCGGGGAAGCCAGCAGTTCTTC. Translating gives CASSLMRGSQQFF.

This clone was found once. The rearrangement uses TRBV14 and TRBJ1-1; D is unresolved. Germline values: CDR1 SGHDN, CDR2 FVKESK. The CDR3 spans 13 residues. V was clipped by 1 base and J by 3 bases, with 6 bases between them. In DNA, the CDR3 is TGTGCCAGCAGCCAAGTCCCCTACACTGAAGCTTTCTTT. This translates into CASSQVPYTEAFF.

On this clone: At one end the junction does not follow the germline gene, possibly because of a read error. V gene TRBV5-1 combines with J gene TRBJ2-1, with TRBD2 matching over 7 bases. Germline V gene data show CDR1 as SGHRS and CDR2 as YFSETQ. This CDR3 has 14 residues. The CDR3 DNA reads TGCCCCAGCAAACGGGGGGAGGCCGACTATGAGCAGTTCTTC. It translates to CPSKRGEADYEQFF. Based on the CDR3 plus reference TRBV5-1 and TRBJ2-1, the full variable domain is KAGVTQTPRYLIKTRGQQVTLSCSPISGHRSVSWYQQTPGQGLQFLFEYFSETQRNKGNFPGRFSGRQFSNSRSEMNVSTLELGDSALYLCPSKRGEADYEQFFGPGTRLTVL.

V gene TRBV7-9 combines with J gene TRBJ1-1, with 7 nucleotides matching TRBD1. CDR1 is SEHNR and CDR2 is FQNEAQ in the germline V gene (reference sequence). The CDR3 is 15 amino acids. V was pared by 5 bases and J by 1 base, with 7 bases of the junction left unmatched. The CDR3 sequence is CASSTQTGKNTEAFF. The CDR3 nucleotides are TGTGCCAGCAGCACCCAGACAGGGAAGAACACTGAAGCTTTCTTT. The whole variable domain, remainder taken from reference TRBV7-9 and TRBJ1-1, is DTGVSQNPRHKITKRGQNVTFRCDPISEHNRLYWYRQTLGQGPEFLTYFQNEAQLEKSRLLSDRFSAERPKGSFSTLEIQRTEQGDSAMYLCASSTQTGKNTEAFFGQGTRLTVV.

The chain joins TRBV5-1 to TRBJ2-5; 12 nucleotides align to TRBD1. The V segment lost 3 bases and the J segment 5 bases; nucleotides outside the gene matches: 5. Germline V gene data show CDR1 as SGHRS and CDR2 as YFSETQ. The CDR3 covers 15 residues. This chain's CDR3 is CASSSRGQGAETQYF. CDR3 DNA: TGCGCCAGCAGCTCCCGGGGACAGGGGGCTGAGACCCAGTACTTC.

The chain links TRBV6-5 to TRBJ1-1; D unclear. With 6 bases removed from V and 1 base from J, the gap between germline ends came to 12 bases. This CDR3 contains 14 residues. Germline assignment: CDR1 MNHEY and CDR2 SVGAGI. The CDR3 loop reads CASSRLPENTEAFF. CDR3 in DNA: TGTGCCAGCAGCCGACTCCCGGAGAACACTGAAGCTTTCTTT.

In regard to this clone: This same CDR3 is encoded by further DNA sequences in the sample. This rearrangement joins TRBV7-9 to TRBJ1-1, with D possibly being TRBD1 (5 bases). Germline V gene lookup returns CDR1 SEHNR and CDR2 FQNEAQ (reference sequence). The CDR3 spans 12 residues. The V end was cut by 4 bases, the J end by 7 bases, with 10 bases between. CDR3 nucleotides: TGTGCCAGCAGCTCAGACAGCCTTGAAGCTTTCTTT. Translated, it gives CASSSDSLEAFF.

This chain connects TRBV9 to TRBJ1-2, with D tentatively TRBD1 (6 bases). Germline CDR1 SGDLS, CDR2 YYNGEE. This CDR3 is built from 13 residues. V dropped 4 bases and J dropped 4 bases, with 11 bases sitting between them. CDR3 residues: CASSFPGAYGYTF. The CDR3 nucleotides are TGTGCCAGCAGCTTCCCAGGGGCCTATGGCTACACCTTC.

The chain employs TRBV6-2 or TRBV6-3 and TRBJ1-5, with TRBD1 as a possible D gene (5 bases). Germline values: CDR1 MNHEY, CDR2 SVGEGT. V lost 5 bases and J lost 3, with 11 bases in between. This CDR3 contains 14 residues. The CDR3 coding sequence is TGTGCCAGCAGTCCCGGGGGTAACAATCAGCCCCAGCATTTT. It translates to CASSPGGNNQPQHF.

In its sample, this clone was seen once. The chain combines TRBV6-2 or TRBV6-3 with TRBJ1-5; TRBD1 is a possible D gene (5 bases). Germline CDR1 reads MNHEY; CDR2 reads SVGEGT. The V end was cut by 6 bases, the J end by 4 bases, with 10 bases between. The CDR3 runs to 13 residues. In DNA, the CDR3 is TGTGCCAGCAGCCAGGGCCTGAATCAGCCCCAGCATTTT. Translated: CASSQGLNQPQHF.

This chain joins TRBV18 and TRBJ1-5, with 10 bases that match TRBD1. Per germline, CDR1 KGHSH and CDR2 LQKENI. CDR3 length: 15 amino acids. The J segment lost 9 bases and the V segment lost 1 base, leaving 6 bases of the junction unmatched. The CDR3 loop reads CASSPQGGQGWPQHF. The CDR3 DNA reads TGTGCCAGCTCACCACAAGGGGGACAGGGGTGGCCCCAGCATTTT.

This rearrangement joins TRBV10-3 to TRBJ2-1, with D hard to call. Germline V gives CDR1 ENHRY, CDR2 SYGVKD. The V and J ends lost 10 bases and 4 bases respectively, with 20 bases between them. This CDR3 region has 15 residues. The DNA of the CDR3 is TGTGCCACCCTCGCCACAGACGCCCTTTACAATGAGCAGTTCTTC. This gives the protein CATLATDALYNEQFF.

This clone was recorded once. CDR3 nucleotides: TGTGCCAGCAGCTCCACTCGCTCTGGGGCCAACGTCCTGACTTTC. It codes for CASSSTRSGANVLTF. This sequence joins TRBV7-3 and TRBJ2-6, with no clear D. This CDR3 spans 15 amino acids. CDR1 and CDR2 from the germline V gene are SGHTA and FQGTGA. V dropped 4 bases and J dropped 0 bases, with 7 bases sitting between them.

CDR3 sequence (DNA): TGTGCCAGCAGTTTTTCAGGGGGCCCCTCCTACGAGCAGTACTTC. Translating it yields CASSFSGGPSYEQYF. V usage is TRBV27 and J usage is TRBJ2-7, with 8 bases lining up with TRBD1. The V gene end was trimmed by 3 bases and the J gene end by 0 bases; junction bases not matched to a gene: 4. The CDR3 totals 15 residues. Per germline, CDR1 MNHEY and CDR2 SMNVEV (reference sequence).

This chain links TRBV5-1 with TRBJ2-3; D unclear. CDR3 length: 15 amino acids. Germline V gene sequence: CDR1 SGHRS, CDR2 YFSETQ. V was cut by 4 bases and J by 0 bases, with 12 bases left in between. CDR3 sequence (DNA): TGCGCCAGCAGCCCTTCACCTAGGAGCACAGATACGCAGTATTTT. Translating gives CASSPSPRSTDTQYF.

This clone was seen a single time. V is TRBV5-8 and J is TRBJ2-7; D uncertain. V lost 3 bases and J 3 bases, leaving 4 bases between the germline ends. Germline CDR1 SGHTS, CDR2 YDEGEE. This CDR3 spans 11 amino acids. The CDR3 is CASSSFYEQYF. In DNA form, the CDR3 reads TGTGCCAGCAGCTCTTTCTACGAGCAGTACTTC.

The V call is TRBV24-1, the J call TRBJ1-4; D gene uncertain. The CDR3 has 13 amino acids. V dropped 9 bases and J dropped 8 bases, with 15 bases sitting between them. The germline V gene has CDR1 KGHDR and CDR2 SFDVKD. The CDR3 is CATDDGRWEKLFF. The CDR3 region has the DNA TGTGCCACCGATGACGGTCGGTGGGAAAAACTGTTTTTT.